There are a few counts of the clone carrying this T cell receptor (beta chain). The CDR3 sequence is 14 residues long. Trimming stripped 1 base from V and 13 bases from J, with 16 bases between. Per the germline V gene, CDR1 is KGHSH and CDR2 is LQKENI. The data originate from a study of human T cells and chemical hapten exposure. Time point: patch test 3, about 24 weeks after DPC sensitization. Treatment of the sample: therapeutic diphenylcyclopropenone sensitization with weekly scalp DPC. A single record per CDR3 protein comes from TCRdb applying MiXCR to the RACE reads. This sample yields about 120,000 distinct CDR3 sequences, of which roughly 12% are seen a single time; 2% to 2.5% belongs to the top ten.

The V gene is TRBV18, the J gene TRBJ1-4; D is possibly TRBD1 (5 bases). Sequences were derived from whole blood, sampled in connection with sensitization to the hapten diphenylcyclopropenone (DPC). The TCR comes from a woman aged 50 to 65 with alopecia areata. Some clones in this sample may be carry-over from other donors' samples. CDR3 loop: CASSPRLQVDRLFF. The CDR3 DNA reads TGTGCCAGCTCACCACGCCTACAGGTGGATCGACTGTTTTTT.